This entry is about one T cell receptor beta chain. Its antigen remains unidentified. CDR1 is SNHLY and CDR2 is FYNNEI in the germline V gene. V was trimmed by 4 bases and J by 3 bases, leaving 22 bases between them. This CDR3 is 18 amino acids long. The sample belongs to a study of cytomegalovirus exposure and HLA in healthy donors. Study findings and constraints: Specific recognition of CMV antigens was confirmed in vitro for three chains (all CMV-associated). The study listed about 150 cytomegalovirus-associated TCR beta chains.

The PCR contained 60 Vbeta and 13 Jbeta primers. Repertoires were generated with immunoSEQ multiplex PCR, while TCRdb's copy carries only in-frame clones and drops some. The sample includes about 190,000 clones, around three quarters seen only once; the top ten take roughly 1.9%. The V call is TRBV2, the J call TRBJ2-4, with TRBD2 as a possible D gene (5 bases). The clonotype originates from a woman in her twenties or thirties in good health and CMV-seronegative. Sequencing was done on a sample of PBMCs. This CDR3 is CASSGSAGLVRGKNIQYF. The CDR3, as DNA: TGTGCCAGCAGTGGCTCGGCTGGGCTGGTTCGGGGCAAAAACATTCAGTACTTC.